This T cell receptor beta chain comes out of a study of cytomegalovirus exposure and HLA in healthy donors. Study-level points and caveats: Analysis was carried out at a later point, and it linked a missense DCLRE1C variant to TCR beta V- and J-gene trimming.

PCR employed 60 Vbeta and 13 Jbeta primers. Profiled with immunoSEQ multiplex PCR; TCRdb holds only in-frame clones, not every one. The sample consists of 130,000 to 150,000 clones, around 80% of them appearing once. From germline, CDR1 is PRHDT and CDR2 FYEKMQ (reference sequence). Trimming at V came to 5 bases and at J to 5 bases, leaving 4 bases not matched to a gene. The CDR3 consists of 15 residues. Concerning this clone itself: The antigen remains undetermined.

The receptor was isolated from a man aged 25 to 45 in good health and CMV-seropositive. The chain uses TRBV13 and TRBJ2-1; 12 nucleotides agree with TRBD2. Specimen: PBMCs. The CDR3 protein is CASSLRLAGDNEQFF. The CDR3 DNA is TGTGCCAGCAGCCTTCGACTAGCGGGAGACAATGAGCAGTTCTTC.